This T cell receptor beta chain was identified during a study of blood T cell repertoires in COVID-19. Study in general: Samples came from the United States, Italy and Spain, spanning acute and convalescent COVID-19.

Recruitment covered about two dozen US areas and drew participants whose ages spanned roughly 18 to 89 years. The V end lost 7 bases, the J end lost 0 bases, and 16 bases lay between the germline ends. In germline, CDR1 is SQVTM, CDR2 ANQGSEA. The CDR3 consists of 14 residues. Clones were sequenced by immunoSEQ multiplex PCR, and TCRdb holds only the in-frame ones, with some missing. This table holds under 300,000 clones, 88% found once. V and J are TRBV29-1 and TRBJ2-7, with D possibly being TRBD1 (6 bases). The receptor's source is a young woman who had recovered from COVID-19. Sequencing was carried out using PBMCs or T cells enriched from blood (not recorded which). The CDR3 region has the DNA TGCAGCGGAAAACACACAGGGAGCTCCTACGAGCAGTACTTC. Translating gives CSGKHTGSSYEQYF.